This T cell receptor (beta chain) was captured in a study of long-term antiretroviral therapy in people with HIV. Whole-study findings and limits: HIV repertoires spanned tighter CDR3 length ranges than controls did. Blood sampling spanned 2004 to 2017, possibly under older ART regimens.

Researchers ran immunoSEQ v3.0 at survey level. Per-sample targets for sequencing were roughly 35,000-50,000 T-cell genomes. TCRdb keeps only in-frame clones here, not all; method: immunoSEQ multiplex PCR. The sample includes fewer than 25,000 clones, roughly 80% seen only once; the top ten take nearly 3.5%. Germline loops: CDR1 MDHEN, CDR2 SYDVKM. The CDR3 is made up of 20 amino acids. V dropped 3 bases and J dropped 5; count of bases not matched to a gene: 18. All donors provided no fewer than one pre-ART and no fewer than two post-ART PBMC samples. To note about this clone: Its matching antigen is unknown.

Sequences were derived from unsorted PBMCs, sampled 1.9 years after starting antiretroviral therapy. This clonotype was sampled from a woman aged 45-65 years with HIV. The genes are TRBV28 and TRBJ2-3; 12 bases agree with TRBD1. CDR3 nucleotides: TGTGCCAGCAGTTTCCCGGGACAGGGGGCCCCATCGGGGGGCCAAGATACGCAGTATTTT. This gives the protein CASSFPGQGAPSGGQDTQYF.